This T cell receptor beta chain was captured by sequencing in a study of T cell responses to AZD1222 COVID-19 vaccine. The germline gives CDR1 MGHRA, CDR2 YSYEKL. There are 19 residues in the CDR3. The ends were cut back, 1 base at V and 0 bases at J, with 19 bases in the middle. Sequencing was performed with immunoSEQ multiplex PCR; in TCRdb, only in-frame clones are kept and a portion is missing. The data hold 150,000 or so clones, with approximately 90% observed a single time. V gene TRBV4-1 combines with J gene TRBJ1-3; D ambiguous. This sequence originates from an adult who received the AZD1222 COVID-19 vaccine. This sample comprised peripheral blood, obtained 28 days after the second AZD1222 dose. The CDR3 loop reads CASSQGSGKGPRSGNTIYF. The CDR3 bases are TGCGCCAGCAGCCAAGGGTCGGGGAAAGGTCCGCGCTCTGGAAACACCATATATTTT.